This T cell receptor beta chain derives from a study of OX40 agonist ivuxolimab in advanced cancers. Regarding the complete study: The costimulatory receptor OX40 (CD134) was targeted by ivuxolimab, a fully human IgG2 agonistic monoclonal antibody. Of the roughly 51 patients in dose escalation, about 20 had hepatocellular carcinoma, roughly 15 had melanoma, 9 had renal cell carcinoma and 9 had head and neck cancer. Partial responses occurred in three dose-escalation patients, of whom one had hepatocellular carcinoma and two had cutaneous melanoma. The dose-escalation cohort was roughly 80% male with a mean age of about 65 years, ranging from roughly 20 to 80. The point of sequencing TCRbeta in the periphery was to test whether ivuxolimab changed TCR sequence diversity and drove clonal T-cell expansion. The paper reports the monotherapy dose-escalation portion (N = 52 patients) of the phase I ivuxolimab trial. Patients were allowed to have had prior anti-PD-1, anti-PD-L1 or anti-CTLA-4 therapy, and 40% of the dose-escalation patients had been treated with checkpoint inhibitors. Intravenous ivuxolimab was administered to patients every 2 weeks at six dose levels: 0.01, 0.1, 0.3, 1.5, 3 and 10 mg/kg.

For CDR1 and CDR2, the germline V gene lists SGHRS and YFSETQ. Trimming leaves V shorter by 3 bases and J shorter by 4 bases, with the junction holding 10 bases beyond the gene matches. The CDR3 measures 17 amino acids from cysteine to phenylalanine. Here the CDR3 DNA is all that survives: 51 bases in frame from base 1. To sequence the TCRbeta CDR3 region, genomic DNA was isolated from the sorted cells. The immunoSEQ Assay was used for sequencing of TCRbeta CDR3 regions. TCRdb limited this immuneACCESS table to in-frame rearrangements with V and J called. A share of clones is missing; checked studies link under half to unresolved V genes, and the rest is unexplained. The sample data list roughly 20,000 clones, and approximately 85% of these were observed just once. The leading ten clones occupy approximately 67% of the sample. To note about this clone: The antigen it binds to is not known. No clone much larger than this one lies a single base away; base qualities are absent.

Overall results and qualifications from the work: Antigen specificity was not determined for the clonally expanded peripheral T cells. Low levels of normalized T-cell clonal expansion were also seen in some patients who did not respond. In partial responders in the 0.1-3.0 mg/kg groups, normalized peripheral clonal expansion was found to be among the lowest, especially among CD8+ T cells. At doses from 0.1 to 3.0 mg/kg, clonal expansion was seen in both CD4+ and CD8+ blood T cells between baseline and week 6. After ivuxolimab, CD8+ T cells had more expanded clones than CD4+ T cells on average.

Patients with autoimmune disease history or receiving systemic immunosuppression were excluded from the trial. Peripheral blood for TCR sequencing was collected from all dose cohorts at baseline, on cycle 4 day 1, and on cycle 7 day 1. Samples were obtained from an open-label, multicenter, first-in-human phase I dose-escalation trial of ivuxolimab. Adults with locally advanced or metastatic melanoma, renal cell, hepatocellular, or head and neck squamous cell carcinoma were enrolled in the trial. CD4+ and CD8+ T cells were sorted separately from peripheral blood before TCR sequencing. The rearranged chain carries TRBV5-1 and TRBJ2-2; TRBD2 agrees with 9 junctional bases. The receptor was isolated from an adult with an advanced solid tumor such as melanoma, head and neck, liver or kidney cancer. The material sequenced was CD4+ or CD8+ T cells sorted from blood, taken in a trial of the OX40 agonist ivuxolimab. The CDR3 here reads CASSSSDSGSGTGELFF. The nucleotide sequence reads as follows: TGCGCCAGCAGCTCCTCGGATAGCGGGAGTGGCACCGGGGAGCTGTTTTTT. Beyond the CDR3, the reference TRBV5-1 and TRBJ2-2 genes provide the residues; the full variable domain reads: KAGVTQTPRYLIKTRGQQVTLSCSPISGHRSVSWYQQTPGQGLQFLFEYFSETQRNKGNFPGRFSGRQFSNSRSEMNVSTLELGDSALYLCASSSSDSGSGTGELFFGEGSRLTVL.